This note documents a single T cell receptor (beta chain) sequence. The antigen remains undetermined. This sample stems from a study of post-analysis software for immune sequencing data. Study-wide background: Included courses were relapsing-remitting and secondary progressive multiple sclerosis; progressive-relapsing multiple sclerosis was also included.

Study-wide results and caveats: Compared with controls, patients had more of roughly five TRBV segments, including TRBV5-6, TRBV5-1 and TRBV20-1. Normalized Chao1 diversity in multiple sclerosis patients fell significantly below that of controls.

The germline CDR1 and CDR2 sequences are SGHTS and YDEGEE. The CDR3 sequence is 13 residues long. V was shortened by 4 bases and J by 5 bases, with 12 bases between the two germline ends. Unique molecular identifiers were present in the TCR beta cDNA libraries. TCRdb itself ran the PCR reads through MiXCR, one entry per CDR3 protein. The repertoire consists of about 570,000 distinct CDR3 sequences, with roughly 34% occurring once and the leading ten covering under 7%. The TCR comes from a girl aged 2-17 years with multiple sclerosis. This sequence joins TRBV5-8 and TRBJ1-1; D is unclear. Sequenced: blood. This CDR3 is CASSHGRRTEAFF. In DNA form, the CDR3 reads TGTGCCAGCAGCCATGGACGAAGGACTGAAGCTTTCTTT.